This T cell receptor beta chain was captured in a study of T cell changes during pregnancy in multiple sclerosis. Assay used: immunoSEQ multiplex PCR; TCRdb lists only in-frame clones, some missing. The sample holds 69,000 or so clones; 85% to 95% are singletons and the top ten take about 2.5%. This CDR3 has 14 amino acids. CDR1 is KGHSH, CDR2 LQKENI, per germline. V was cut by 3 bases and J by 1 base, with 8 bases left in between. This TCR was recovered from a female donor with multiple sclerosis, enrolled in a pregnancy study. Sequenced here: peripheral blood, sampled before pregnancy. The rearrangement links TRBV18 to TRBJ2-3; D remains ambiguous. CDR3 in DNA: TGTGCCAGCTCACCTTCTACGCGCACAGATACGCAGTATTTT. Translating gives CASSPSTRTDTQYF.